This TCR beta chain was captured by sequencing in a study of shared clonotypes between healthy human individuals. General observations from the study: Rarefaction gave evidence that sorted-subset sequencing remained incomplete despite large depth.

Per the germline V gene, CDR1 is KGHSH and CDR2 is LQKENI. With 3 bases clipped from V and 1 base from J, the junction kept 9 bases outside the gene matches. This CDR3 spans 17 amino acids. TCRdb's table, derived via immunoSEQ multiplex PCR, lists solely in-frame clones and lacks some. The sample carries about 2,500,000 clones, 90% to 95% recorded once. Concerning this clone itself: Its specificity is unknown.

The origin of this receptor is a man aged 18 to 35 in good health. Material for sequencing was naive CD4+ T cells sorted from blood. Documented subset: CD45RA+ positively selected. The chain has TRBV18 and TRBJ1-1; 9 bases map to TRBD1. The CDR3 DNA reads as TGTGCCAGCTCACCCCTAGGACAGGGGAGATCGAACACTGAAGCTTTCTTT. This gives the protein CASSPLGQGRSNTEAFF.